Following are 25 T cell receptor beta chains from one sample sequenced in a study of blood T cell repertoires in COVID-19. TCRdb's copy holds only in-frame clones and misses some; the assay was immunoSEQ multiplex PCR. The sample lists around 100,000 clones, roughly two thirds occurring once. Sequencing input: peripheral blood. The receptors were gathered from an elderly man with acute or convalescent COVID-19.

The rearrangement links TRBV4-3 to TRBJ2-1, with 8 bases fitting TRBD2. The CDR3 covers 15 residues. CDR1 is LGHNA and CDR2 is YSLEER in the germline V gene. The junction had 6 bases not matched to a gene; V was cut back by 0 bases and J by 8 bases. CDR3 residues: CASSQEGGRRDEQFF. CDR3 DNA: TGCGCCAGCAGCCAAGAAGGCGGGAGGAGGGATGAGCAGTTCTTC.

In this sample, this clone turned up a few times. The chain has TRBV10-3 and TRBJ1-4; 7 bases are shared with TRBD1. J lost 5 bases, V lost 0 bases, and 3 bases had no gene match. CDR1 and CDR2 from the germline V gene are ENHRY and SYGVKD. The CDR3 sequence is 15 residues long. CDR3 amino acids: CAISESTGLNEKLFF. The CDR3 nucleotides are TGTGCCATCAGTGAGTCGACAGGGTTAAATGAAAAACTGTTTTTT.

The chain couples TRBV27 to TRBJ2-5; 10 bases match TRBD2. In germline, CDR1 is MNHEY, CDR2 SMNVEV (reference sequence). V shed 3 bases and J 2 bases; nucleotides not matched to a gene: 6. CDR3 length: 16 residues. In DNA, the CDR3 is TGTGCCAGCAGTTTCCTAACTAGCGGGGAACAAGAGACCCAGTACTTC. It is translated as CASSFLTSGEQETQYF.

The CDR3 spells CASSTSLDYLNNEQFF. DNA of the CDR3: TGTGCCAGTAGTACTTCCCTCGACTACCTTAACAATGAGCAGTTCTTC. This chain connects TRBV19 to TRBJ2-1; weak D call: TRBD2 (5 bases). CDR1 LNHDA and CDR2 SQIVND come from the germline V gene (reference sequence). This CDR3 spans 16 amino acids. Trimming removed 4 bases from V and 5 bases from J, with 18 bases in between.

The rearrangement links TRBV18 to TRBJ1-1; D unclear. The CDR3 length is 13 residues. V was shortened by 2 bases and J by 0 bases, with 4 bases between the two germline ends. The V gene's germline CDR1 is KGHSH and CDR2 LQKENI. The CDR3 DNA is TGTGCCAGCTCACCAGGGCTGAACACTGAAGCTTTCTTT. Translation gives CASSPGLNTEAFF.

The chain couples TRBV28 to TRBJ2-7, with TRBD2 matching 13 bases. Trimming at V came to 4 bases and at J to 4 bases, leaving 7 bases not matched to a gene. This CDR3 region has 16 residues. In germline, CDR1 is MDHEN, CDR2 SYDVKM. CDR3 region: CASSSMGLAGLYEQYF. Written as DNA, the CDR3 is TGTGCCAGCAGTTCCATGGGACTAGCGGGGTTGTACGAGCAGTACTTC.

This clone was found a few times. The chain joins TRBV2 to TRBJ2-3, with 8 positions matching TRBD1. The V gene end was trimmed by 8 bases and the J gene end by 0 bases; junction bases not matched to a gene: 13. CDR1 is SNHLY, CDR2 FYNNEI, per germline. The CDR3 runs 17 residues. The DNA of the CDR3 is TGTGCCAGCGAGGACAGGGTAGGGAGGAAGAGCACAGATACGCAGTATTTT. Amino acids: CASEDRVGRKSTDTQYF.

V and J are TRBV20-1 and TRBJ2-3, with 9 bases that match TRBD1. V shed 5 bases, J shed 3 bases, and the junction held 9 bases outside the gene matches. Germline CDR1 DFQATT, CDR2 SNEGSKA (reference sequence). There are 15 residues in the CDR3. Here the CDR3 DNA reads TGCAGTGCTCGTGGGACAGGGAGATTTACAGATACGCAGTATTTT. It yields the protein CSARGTGRFTDTQYF.

This clone has just a few counts. The rearrangement links TRBV6-1 to TRBJ2-7, with TRBD1 identical over 9 bases. V trimming: 2 bases; J trimming: 7 bases; junction bases outside the gene matches: 6. The CDR3 loop spans 14 amino acids. CDR1 is MNHNS, CDR2 SASEGT, per germline. CDR3 nucleotides: TGTGCCAGCAGTGAACAACAGGGGGCGGGAGAGCAGTACTTC. It specifies CASSEQQGAGEQYF.

The J gene is TRBJ1-2, the V gene TRBV20-1, with D maybe TRBD1 (6 bases). CDR1 and CDR2 (germline): DFQATT, SNEGSKA (reference sequence). There are 13 residues in the CDR3. Trimming removed 3 bases at V and 6 bases at J, with 14 bases between. The CDR3 DNA sequence: TGCAGTGCTAGTAGGGACAATGCGCATGGCTACACCTTC. This codes for CSASRDNAHGYTF.

The gene calls are TRBV15 and TRBJ1-4; 7 nucleotides line up with TRBD1. This CDR3 spans 16 amino acids. In germline, CDR1 is LNHNV, CDR2 YYDKDF (reference sequence). J gave up 7 bases and V 0 bases, and 8 bases lay outside the gene matches. The CDR3: CATSRDGAGGIEKLFF. The CDR3 DNA sequence: TGTGCCACCAGCAGAGATGGGGCAGGGGGAATTGAAAAACTGTTTTTT. Drawing the rest from reference TRBV15 and TRBJ1-4, the complete variable domain is DAMVIQNPRYQVTQFGKPVTLSCSQTLNHNVMYWYQQKSSQAPKLLFHYYDKDFNNEADTPDNFQSRRPNTSFCFLDIRSPGLGDTAMYLCATSRDGAGGIEKLFFGSGTQLSVL.

The chain joins TRBV28 to TRBJ1-4, with 7 bases lining up with TRBD1. This CDR3 contains 15 residues. The junction had 6 bases not matched to a gene; V was cut back by 1 base and J by 7 bases. The germline gives CDR1 MDHEN, CDR2 SYDVKM. The CDR3 region is CASSLFRTGVEKLFF. DNA for the CDR3: TGTGCCAGCAGTTTATTTAGGACAGGTGTTGAAAAACTGTTTTTT.

V usage is TRBV2 and J usage is TRBJ1-4, with D possibly TRBD1 on 5 matching bases. Germline V lookup: CDR1 SNHLY, CDR2 FYNNEI. The CDR3 length is 15 residues. V lost 1 base, J lost 8 bases, and 14 bases lay in between. DNA for the CDR3: TGTGCCAGCAGTGAAGGAAACCAGGGCACAGAAAAACTGTTTTTT. It specifies CASSEGNQGTEKLFF.

The chain is built from TRBV11-2 and TRBJ2-5, with D possibly matching TRBD1 (6 bases). Looked up from germline, CDR1 is SGHAT and CDR2 is FQNNGV. The CDR3 is 14 residues long. V shed 5 bases and J shed 4 bases, with 14 bases lying between them. DNA of the CDR3: TGTGCCAGCAGCGTACAGGGCAGGCGAGAGACCCAGTACTTC. It yields the protein CASSVQGRRETQYF.

V is TRBV6-1 and J is TRBJ2-1; a weak D match, TRBD1 (5 bases). Looked up from germline, CDR1 is MNHNS and CDR2 is SASEGT. The CDR3 totals 13 residues. V was pared by 0 bases and J by 9 bases, with 9 bases between. The CDR3 region is CASSEALRGEQFF. CDR3 bases: TGTGCCAGCAGTGAAGCGCTTAGGGGTGAGCAGTTCTTC.

The chain recombines TRBV6-1 with TRBJ1-1; D perhaps matches TRBD1 (5 bases). CDR1 MNHNS and CDR2 SASEGT come from the germline V gene. The CDR3 runs to 16 residues. Deletions cut 2 bases from V and 10 bases from J, with 23 bases between. The chain's CDR3 is CASSENVQAHLIGAFF. The CDR3, as DNA: TGTGCCAGCAGTGAAAACGTACAGGCCCATTTGATTGGAGCTTTCTTT.

This clone was picked up a small number of times. The chain links TRBV5-1 to TRBJ1-3; the D gene is possibly TRBD1 (5 bases). CDR1 and CDR2 (germline): SGHRS, YFSETQ. This CDR3 spans 14 amino acids. V was clipped by 8 bases and J by 4 bases, with 16 bases between them. The CDR3 region has the DNA TGCGCCAGTTCTTCCGGGACTTCGGGAAACACCATATATTTT. Encoded protein: CASSSGTSGNTIYF.

The chain combines TRBV28 with TRBJ2-1; 11 nucleotides agree with TRBD2. This CDR3 is built from 15 residues. V was clipped by 5 bases and J by 6 bases; unmatched bases: 6. CDR1 is MDHEN and CDR2 is SYDVKM in the germline V gene. CDR3 nucleotides: TGTGCCAGCAGTGTCACTAGCGGGAGCCCCAATGAGCAGTTCTTC. Translating it yields CASSVTSGSPNEQFF. The whole variable domain, filled in from reference TRBV28 and TRBJ2-1, reads DVKVTQSSRYLVKRTGEKVFLECVQDMDHENMFWYRQDPGLGLRLIYFSYDVKMKEKGDIPEGYSVSREKKERFSLILESASTNQTSMYLCASSVTSGSPNEQFFGPGTRLTVL.

The J gene is TRBJ1-5, the V gene TRBV6-5, with a possible D match to TRBD1 (5 bases). Trimming cost V 6 bases and J 4 bases, with 16 bases left between them. CDR3 length: 15 amino acids. Germline V CDR1 and CDR2: MNHEY, SVGAGI. The CDR3 region is CASRGQGWVNQPQHF. The CDR3 DNA sequence: TGTGCCAGCAGAGGGCAGGGATGGGTGAATCAGCCCCAGCATTTT.

The chain links TRBV28 to TRBJ1-2; a possible D gene is TRBD1 (6 bases). Trimming took off 6 bases at V and 3 bases at J, with 11 bases between the two ends. This CDR3 contains 13 residues. Germline-derived CDR1 and CDR2 are MDHEN and SYDVKM. The CDR3 nucleotides read TGTGCCAGCAGGGACAGAGCACACTATGGCTACACCTTC. It encodes CASRDRAHYGYTF.

This chain connects TRBV14 to TRBJ2-2; 11 bases are a match to TRBD2. The CDR3 length is 20 residues. The germline CDR1 and CDR2 sequences are SGHDN and FVKESK. V shed 4 bases, J shed 5 bases, and the junction held 18 bases outside the gene matches. CDR3 loop: CASSPRAGLAGGTRTGELFF. The CDR3, as DNA: TGTGCCAGCAGCCCAAGAGCGGGTCTAGCGGGGGGCACGAGGACCGGGGAGCTGTTTTTT.

The CDR3 DNA is TGTGCCAGCAGCGCACGGACTAGCGGGGCCACGCCGTTCTTC. Protein sequence: CASSARTSGATPFF. This chain joins TRBV9 and TRBJ2-1; TRBD2 aligns across 12 bases. Germline-derived CDR1 and CDR2 are SGDLS and YYNGEE. This CDR3 has 14 residues. J was trimmed by 15 bases and V by 3 bases; bases with no gene match: 10. The complete variable domain, with remaining parts taken from reference TRBV9 and TRBJ2-1, reads DSGVTQTPKHLITATGQRVTLRCSPRSGDLSVYWYQQSLDQGLQFLIQYYNGEERAKGNILERFSAQQFPDLHSELNLSSLELGDSALYFCASSARTSGATPFFGPGTRLTVL.

By share, this clone counts as medium-sized. The V call is TRBV6-2 or TRBV6-3, the J call TRBJ2-7, with 10 bases lining up with TRBD2. The CDR3 runs to 15 residues. J was trimmed by 7 bases and V by 3 bases; bases with no gene match: 9. CDR1 MNHEY and CDR2 SVGEGT come from the germline V gene. CDR3 sequence: CASSYWLAGEQEQYF. CDR3 DNA sequence: TGTGCCAGCAGTTATTGGCTAGCGGGAGAGCAGGAGCAGTACTTC.

This clone has just one count. The chain has TRBV19 and TRBJ2-7; TRBD1 matches 8 bases. V shed 7 bases and J 4 bases; nucleotides not matched to a gene: 6. Germline CDR1 and CDR2: LNHDA and SQIVND (reference sequence). This CDR3 is 13 amino acids long. CDR3 DNA: TGTGCCAGTACCGACAGGGGAGGTTACGAGCAGTACTTC. It specifies CASTDRGGYEQYF. The whole variable domain, filled in from reference TRBV19 and TRBJ2-7, reads DGGITQSPKYLFRKEGQNVTLSCEQNLNHDAMYWYRQDPGQGLRLIYYSQIVNDFQKGDIAEGYSVSREKKESFPLTVTSAQKNPTAFYLCASTDRGGYEQYFGPGTRLTVT.

The CDR3 spells CASNQGSGNTIYF. Written as DNA, the CDR3 is TGTGCCAGCAACCAGGGGAGTGGAAACACCATATATTTT. The J gene is TRBJ1-3, the V gene TRBV12-3 or TRBV12-4, with a weak D call TRBD1 (6 bases). Trimming left V 7 bases short and J 3 bases short, with 10 bases between. This CDR3 spans 13 amino acids.